These 32 T cell receptor beta chains originate from one sample sequenced in a study of T cell responses to AZD1222 COVID-19 vaccine. Some clones are missing from TCRdb's copy, which holds only in-frame ones; the method was immunoSEQ multiplex PCR. The sample lists approximately 190,000 clones, 90% to 95% occurring once. The input for sequencing was peripheral blood, taken 28 days after the second dose of the MenACWY control vaccine. These receptors all come from an adult who received the MenACWY meningococcal vaccine as a control.

This clone was seen just once. CDR3 nucleotides: TGTGCCAGCAGGGGGGTTCCCCTCTACGAGCAGTACTTC. Translation gives CASRGVPLYEQYF. The genes are TRBV28 and TRBJ2-7; possibly TRBD1 or TRBD2 for D (5 bases each). This CDR3 comprises 13 residues. Trimming shortened V by 6 bases and J by 3 bases, and 12 bases separated the two germline ends. Germline V gives CDR1 MDHEN, CDR2 SYDVKM.

A remark on this clone: Other DNA variants within this sample encode the same CDR3. The chain couples TRBV7-2 to TRBJ1-5; D call uncertain. The CDR3 contains 16 residues. V was cut by 1 base and J by 0 bases, with 10 bases left in between. From germline, CDR1 is SGHTA and CDR2 FQGNSA. CDR3 DNA: TGTGCCAGCAGCTTAGGGCAGAGAAATAGCAATCAGCCCCAGCATTTT. Encoded protein: CASSLGQRNSNQPQHF.

This rearrangement joins TRBV27 to TRBJ1-2; a possible D gene is TRBD1 (5 bases). Germline V gives CDR1 MNHEY, CDR2 SMNVEV (reference sequence). The CDR3 totals 15 residues. V lost 3 bases to trimming and J lost 0 bases, with 11 bases between them. CDR3 coding DNA: TGTGCCAGCAGTTTCTCCAGGGATACTAACTATGGCTACACCTTC. Translated: CASSFSRDTNYGYTF.

This chain uses TRBV7-2 with TRBJ2-7, with 9 nucleotides matching TRBD2. This CDR3 contains 13 residues. Germline CDR1 reads SGHTA; CDR2 reads FQGNSA. Germline trimming cut 6 bases from V and 8 bases from J; bases unmatched to any gene: 8. The CDR3 DNA sequence: TGTGCCAGCAGACCCGCGGGAGGGCCGCAGCAGTACTTC. It codes for CASRPAGGPQQYF.

The chain links TRBV28 to TRBJ1-2; D is undetermined. Deletions cut 2 bases from V and 8 bases from J, with 6 bases between. The length of the CDR3 is 11 residues. CDR1 MDHEN and CDR2 SYDVKM come from the germline V gene. The CDR3 coding sequence is TGTGCCAGCAGTTTAAATTTGGGCTACACCTTC. It is translated as CASSLNLGYTF.

The J gene is TRBJ1-3, the V gene TRBV9, with 7 bases identical to TRBD1. Germline loops: CDR1 SGDLS, CDR2 YYNGEE. The CDR3 sequence is 14 residues long. The V and J ends lost 4 bases and 8 bases, in that order; junction bases with no gene match: 9. CDR3 DNA: TGTGCCAGCAGCCCCGGGGAGGGGGCGCACACCATATATTTT. This sequence encodes CASSPGEGAHTIYF.

The V and J genes are TRBV28 and TRBJ1-5; the D gene is possibly TRBD1 (6 bases). With 6 bases removed from V and 5 bases from J, the gap between germline ends came to 14 bases. Germline CDR1 reads MDHEN; CDR2 reads SYDVKM. This CDR3 spans 14 amino acids. The DNA for the CDR3 is TGTGCCAGCAGGCCCGGACAGTTTTATCAGCCCCAGCATTTT. It specifies CASRPGQFYQPQHF. Complete variable domain (other parts from reference TRBV28 and TRBJ1-5): DVKVTQSSRYLVKRTGEKVFLECVQDMDHENMFWYRQDPGLGLRLIYFSYDVKMKEKGDIPEGYSVSREKKERFSLILESASTNQTSMYLCASRPGQFYQPQHFGDGTRLSIL.

J is TRBJ1-5 and V is TRBV4-2; D is unresolved. The V gene lost 1 base and the J gene lost 6 bases, with 10 bases spanning the gap. The CDR3 is made up of 14 amino acids. CDR1 and CDR2 (germline): LGHNA, YNFKEQ. CDR3 in DNA: TGTGCCAGCAGCCAAGCCGGACCCCTTCAGCCCCAGCATTTT. As protein: CASSQAGPLQPQHF.

This clone was seen just once. The chain couples TRBV6-6 to TRBJ2-3, with 10 bases aligning to TRBD2. The CDR3 spans 15 residues. Trimming took 6 bases from V and 6 from J; bases not matched to a gene: 9. Germline CDR1 reads MNHNY; CDR2 reads SVGAGI (reference sequence). The CDR3 protein is CASRGAGGPGDTQYF. CDR3 DNA: TGTGCCAGCAGGGGAGCGGGAGGGCCTGGGGATACGCAGTATTTT.

This clone was counted once. The chain joins TRBV5-6 to TRBJ2-7; 10 nucleotides agree with TRBD1. V was clipped by 2 bases and J by 5 bases; unmatched bases: 4. The V gene's germline CDR1 is SGHDT and CDR2 YYEEEE. The CDR3 is 14 amino acids. CDR3 DNA: TGTGCCAGCAGCTTCGGGACAGGGGCTCACGAGCAGTACTTC. Its protein is CASSFGTGAHEQYF.

The V call is TRBV6-1, the J call TRBJ2-3; D gene uncertain. This CDR3 is 16 amino acids long. Germline CDR1 MNHNS, CDR2 SASEGT. Trimming took off 0 bases at V and 0 bases at J, with 10 bases between the two ends. The CDR3 loop is CASSEAARFSTDTQYF. Here the CDR3 DNA reads TGTGCCAGCAGTGAAGCGGCCCGGTTTAGCACAGATACGCAGTATTTT.

The chain has TRBV9 and TRBJ2-1; no definite D call. V was trimmed by 4 bases and J by 9 bases, leaving 14 bases between them. CDR3 length equals 13 residues. Germline loops: CDR1 SGDLS, CDR2 YYNGEE. The CDR3 sequence: CASSPQLVGEQFF. In nucleotides, the CDR3 is TGTGCCAGCAGCCCCCAGCTGGTAGGTGAGCAGTTCTTC.

This chain connects TRBV16 to TRBJ2-3, with D tentatively TRBD2 (5 bases). The CDR3 totals 15 residues. Germline CDR1 is KGHSY and CDR2 is FQNENV. V dropped 4 bases and J dropped 5 bases, with 16 bases sitting between them. CDR3 bases: TGTGCCAGCAGCCTACAGCGGCCTGGCGGAGATACGCAGTATTTT. Amino acid sequence: CASSLQRPGGDTQYF.

This clone appeared a few times. The genes are TRBV19 and TRBJ1-5; 7 positions match TRBD1. CDR3 length equals 15 residues. V gave up 5 bases and J gave up 5 bases; unmatched junction bases: 9. Germline lookup yields CDR1 LNHDA and CDR2 SQIVND (reference sequence). CDR3 loop: CASSRQGIADQPQHF. The CDR3 DNA sequence: TGTGCCAGTAGTCGACAGGGAATCGCGGATCAGCCCCAGCATTTT.

V is TRBV18 and J is TRBJ1-4, with no clear D. CDR3 length: 15 residues. Germline lookup yields CDR1 KGHSH and CDR2 LQKENI. Trimming pared 3 bases from V and 7 bases from J, leaving 15 bases between. This CDR3 reads CASSPVSAPGEKLFF. CDR3 in DNA: TGTGCCAGCTCACCCGTGAGCGCCCCGGGTGAAAAACTGTTTTTT.

The V and J genes are TRBV6-2 or TRBV6-3 and TRBJ2-1; D tentatively reads TRBD1 or TRBD2 (5 bases each). The V end lost 5 bases, the J end lost 2 bases, and 13 bases lay between the germline ends. Germline CDR1 and CDR2: MNHEY and SVGEGT. The CDR3 has 15 amino acids. The CDR3 region is CASSLGAGPYNEQFF. Here the CDR3 DNA reads TGTGCCAGCAGTCTTGGGGCGGGTCCCTACAATGAGCAGTTCTTC.

The chain's CDR3 is CASSPGPVHEQYF. The CDR3 DNA sequence: TGTGCCAGCAGCCCCGGTCCCGTCCACGAGCAGTACTTC. The gene calls are TRBV5-6 and TRBJ2-7; D not resolved. Germline CDR1 is SGHDT and CDR2 is YYEEEE. This CDR3 has 13 residues. Trimming took off 4 bases at V and 5 bases at J, with 13 bases between the two ends. Based on the CDR3 plus reference TRBV5-6 and TRBJ2-7, the full variable domain is DAGVTQSPTHLIKTRGQQVTLRCSPKSGHDTVSWYQQALGQGPQFIFQYYEEEERQRGNFPDRFSGHQFPNYSSELNVNALLLGDSALYLCASSPGPVHEQYFGPGTRLTVT.

This clone was recorded only once. The rearrangement links TRBV3-1 (or the pseudogene TRBV3-2) to TRBJ1-3; D is uncertain. The germline V gene has CDR1 LGHDT and CDR2 YNNKEL (reference sequence). The ends were cut back, 5 bases at V and 1 base at J, with 9 bases in the middle. The CDR3 length is 14 residues. The CDR3 sequence: CASSETFSGNTIYF. The DNA of the CDR3 is TGTGCCAGCAGCGAGACATTTTCTGGAAACACCATATATTTT.

The V and J genes are TRBV19 and TRBJ1-2; no reliable D call. Germline-derived CDR1 and CDR2 are LNHDA and SQIVND (reference sequence). Trimming pared 10 bases from V and 4 bases from J, leaving 10 bases between. The CDR3 has 11 amino acids. CDR3 amino acids: CAIRGIYGYTF. The CDR3 DNA follows: TGTGCCATCAGAGGGATCTATGGCTACACCTTC.

The chain has TRBV29-1 and TRBJ2-2; D not certain. Trimming left V 4 bases short and J 7 bases short, with 4 bases between. Per the germline V gene, CDR1 is SQVTM and CDR2 is ANQGSEA. The CDR3 sequence is 10 residues long. The chain's CDR3 is CSVGGGELFF. CDR3 nucleotides: TGCAGCGTTGGAGGCGGGGAGCTGTTTTTT.

The chain joins TRBV29-1 to TRBJ1-2; 9 bases line up with TRBD1. The V segment lost 3 bases and the J segment 7 bases; nucleotides outside the gene matches: 9. This CDR3 has 14 residues. CDR1 and CDR2 from the germline V gene are SQVTM and ANQGSEA. CDR3 residues: CSVDYLQGAGGYTF. The DNA of the CDR3 is TGCAGCGTTGATTATCTACAGGGGGCAGGTGGCTACACCTTC.

J is TRBJ1-3 and V is TRBV23-1, with D possibly being TRBD1 (6 bases). TRBV23-1 is reported as an ORF; its role is uncertain. V lost 7 bases, J lost 3 bases, and 16 bases lay in between. This CDR3 is 15 amino acids long. The DNA of the CDR3 is TGCGCCAGCATTCCGGAGCAGGGGTGTGGAAACACCATATATTTT. Its protein is CASIPEQGCGNTIYF.

The sample holds a few counts of this clone. The gene calls are TRBV6-2 or TRBV6-3 and TRBJ2-2; tentative D call: TRBD1 (6 bases). V dropped 5 bases and J dropped 6 bases, with 13 bases sitting between them. The CDR3 covers 14 residues. Germline CDR1 reads MNHEY; CDR2 reads SVGEGT. For the CDR3, the DNA is TGTGCCAGCAGTGCACAGGGTTGGGCCGGGGAGCTGTTTTTT. This gives the protein CASSAQGWAGELFF.

The rearrangement joins TRBV19 to TRBJ1-2; D gene ambiguous. The CDR3 has 13 residues. V was cut by 6 bases and J by 5 bases, with 13 bases left in between. CDR1 and CDR2 from the germline V gene are LNHDA and SQIVND (reference sequence). CDR3 sequence (DNA): TGTGCCAGTAGCCCCGCTAGTGGGTATGGCTACACCTTC. Translation gives CASSPASGYGYTF.

The chain has TRBV7-8 and TRBJ1-1, with a weak D call TRBD1 (6 bases). CDR1 is SGHVS, CDR2 FQNEAQ, per germline. The V end lost 9 bases, the J end lost 1 base, and 15 bases lay between the germline ends. CDR3 length equals 14 residues. The CDR3 coding sequence is TGTGCCAGTCTGTTGGGGGCCTGGAACACTGAAGCTTTCTTT. This codes for CASLLGAWNTEAFF.

The CDR3 spells CAISGGRGITHTEAFF. The CDR3 nucleotides are TGTGCCATCAGTGGGGGCAGGGGAATTACGCACACTGAAGCTTTCTTT. The rearrangement uses TRBV10-3 and TRBJ1-1, with D possibly being TRBD1 (6 bases). Trimming took off 4 bases at V and 3 bases at J, with 18 bases between the two ends. The length of the CDR3 is 16 residues. Germline assignment: CDR1 ENHRY and CDR2 SYGVKD.

J is TRBJ1-1 and V is TRBV30, with D perhaps TRBD1 (6 bases). The V gene lost 0 bases and the J gene lost 7 bases, with 12 bases spanning the gap. The CDR3 contains 13 residues. In germline, CDR1 is GTSNPN, CDR2 SVGIG (reference sequence). In nucleotides, the CDR3 is TGTGCCTGGAGTGTTCGGGGGCGCATTGAAGCTTTCTTT. Translated: CAWSVRGRIEAFF.

The V call is TRBV7-2, the J call TRBJ1-2, with 8 bases matching TRBD1. V trimming: 5 bases; J trimming: 8 bases; junction bases outside the gene matches: 10. Germline CDR1 and CDR2: SGHTA and FQGNSA. This CDR3 is 14 amino acids long. The CDR3: CASSMDRARRGYTF. CDR3 DNA sequence: TGTGCCAGCAGCATGGACAGGGCGAGGAGGGGCTACACCTTC.

The chain employs TRBV5-1 and TRBJ2-3, with 9 nucleotides matching TRBD1. Germline loops: CDR1 SGHRS, CDR2 YFSETQ. J gave up 3 bases and V 0 bases, and 2 bases lay outside the gene matches. The CDR3 totals 15 residues. The CDR3 loop reads CASSLDRGRTDTQYF. The CDR3 bases are TGCGCCAGCAGCTTGGACAGGGGGCGGACAGATACGCAGTATTTT.

This chain links TRBV19 with TRBJ1-1, with D perhaps TRBD1 (6 bases). This CDR3 has 13 residues. Trimming removed 3 bases at V and 4 bases at J, with 9 bases between. Germline V lookup: CDR1 LNHDA, CDR2 SQIVND (reference sequence). In DNA, the CDR3 is TGTGCCAGTAGTATGCAGGGGTTCACTGAAGCTTTCTTT. It codes for CASSMQGFTEAFF.

This chain uses TRBV6-5 with TRBJ1-1, with 7 positions matching TRBD1. The trim removed 8 bases at V and 1 base at J, leaving 7 bases unmatched. Per germline, CDR1 MNHEY and CDR2 SVGAGI. The CDR3 consists of 14 residues. CDR3 bases: TGTGCCAGCGTTAAGGGACAGCAGAACACTGAAGCTTTCTTT. Protein sequence: CASVKGQQNTEAFF.

Regarding this clone: One end of the junction is discordant with germline, which a read error may explain. This chain connects TRBV7-3 to TRBJ2-3, with a possible D match to TRBD1 (5 bases). CDR1 and CDR2 from the germline V gene are SGHTA and FQGTGA. CDR3 length: 14 amino acids. The CDR3 sequence: CASTLGASTDTQYF. Here the CDR3 DNA reads TGTGCCAGCACCTTAGGGGCAAGCACAGATACGCAGTATTTT.